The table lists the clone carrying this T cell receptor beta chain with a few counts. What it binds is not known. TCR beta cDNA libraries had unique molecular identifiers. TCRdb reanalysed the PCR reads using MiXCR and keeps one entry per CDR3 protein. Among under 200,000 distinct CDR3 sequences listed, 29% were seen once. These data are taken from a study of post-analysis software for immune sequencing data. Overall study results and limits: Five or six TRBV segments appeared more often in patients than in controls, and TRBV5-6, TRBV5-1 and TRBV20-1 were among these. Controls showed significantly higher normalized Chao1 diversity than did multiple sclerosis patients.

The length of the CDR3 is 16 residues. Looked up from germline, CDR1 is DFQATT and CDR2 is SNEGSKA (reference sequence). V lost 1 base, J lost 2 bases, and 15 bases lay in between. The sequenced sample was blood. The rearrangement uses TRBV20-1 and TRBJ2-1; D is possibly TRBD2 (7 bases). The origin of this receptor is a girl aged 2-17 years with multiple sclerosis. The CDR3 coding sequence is TGCAGTGCTAGAGCTAGGGGGGGGGCCCCCTACAATGAGCAGTTCTTC. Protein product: CSARARGGAPYNEQFF.